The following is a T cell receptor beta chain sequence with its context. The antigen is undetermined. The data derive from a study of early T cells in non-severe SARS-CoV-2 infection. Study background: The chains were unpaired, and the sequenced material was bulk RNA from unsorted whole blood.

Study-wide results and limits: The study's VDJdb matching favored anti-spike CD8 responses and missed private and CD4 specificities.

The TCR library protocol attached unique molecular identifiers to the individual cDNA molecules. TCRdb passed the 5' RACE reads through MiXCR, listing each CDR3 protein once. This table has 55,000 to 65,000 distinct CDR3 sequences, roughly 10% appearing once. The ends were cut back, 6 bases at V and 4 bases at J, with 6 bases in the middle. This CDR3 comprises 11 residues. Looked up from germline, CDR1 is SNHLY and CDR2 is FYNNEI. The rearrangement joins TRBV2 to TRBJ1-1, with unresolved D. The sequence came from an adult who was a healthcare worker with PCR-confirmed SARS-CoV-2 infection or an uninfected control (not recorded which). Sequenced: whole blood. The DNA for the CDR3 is TGTGCCAGCAGGAGACCCACTGAAGCTTTCTTT. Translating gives CASRRPTEAFF.